Ten or more counts support the clone carrying this T cell receptor beta chain. Its target is unknown. Germline CDR1 is SGHTA and CDR2 is FQGNSA. CDR3 length: 15 amino acids. V lost 3 bases to trimming and J lost 4 bases; unmatched junction nucleotides: 0. The data belong to a study of response to subunit inactivated influenza vaccine. Whole-study results and caveats: The authors offered the suggestion that each seasonal influenza vaccination recruits few new T cells.

Each CDR3 protein gets one entry after TCRdb re-called the RT-PCR reads with MiXCR. The sample carries some 500,000 distinct CDR3 sequences, roughly 25% recorded once. Sequencing used CD4+ T cells sorted from PBMCs, obtained roughly 5 days after vaccination. The chain has TRBV7-2 and TRBJ2-1; the match to TRBD2 covers 13 bases. The origin of this receptor is a man aged 45-65 years who received an inactivated influenza vaccine. As DNA, the CDR3 is TGTGCCAGCAGCTTGACTAGCGGGAGGTACAATGAGCAGTTCTTC. Its protein is CASSLTSGRYNEQFF.